These 17 T cell receptor beta chains originate from one sample sequenced in a study of T cell responses to AZD1222 COVID-19 vaccine. Profiled with immunoSEQ multiplex PCR; TCRdb holds only in-frame clones, not every one. The table lists some 130,000 clones, under 95% of them singletons, with 3.1% in the top ten. The sample here was peripheral blood, taken on day 0 of AZD1222 vaccination. The receptors originated from an adult in good health.

On this clone: This specimen includes other DNA sequences encoding the same CDR3. This chain links TRBV29-1 with TRBJ2-7; TRBD2 is a possible D gene (5 bases). The CDR3 length is 12 residues. The V end was cut by 4 bases, the J end by 4 bases, with 11 bases between. Germline-derived CDR1 and CDR2 are SQVTM and ANQGSEA. The CDR3 coding sequence is TGCAGCGTTGCCGACCGGGGTTACGAGCAGTACTTC. Protein sequence: CSVADRGYEQYF.

The gene calls are TRBV30 and TRBJ1-1; D is unclear. The germline gives CDR1 GTSNPN, CDR2 SVGIG (reference sequence). Trimming took off 4 bases at V and 5 bases at J, with 14 bases between the two ends. The CDR3 contains 13 residues. CDR3 loop: CAWKEAAGTEAFF. The DNA for the CDR3 is TGTGCCTGGAAGGAGGCCGCCGGGACTGAAGCTTTCTTT. Drawing the rest from reference TRBV30 and TRBJ1-1, the complete variable domain is SQTIHQWPATLVQPVGSPLSLECTVEGTSNPNLYWYRQAAGRGLQLLFYSVGIGQISSEVPQNLSASRPQDRQFILSSKKLLLSDSGFYLCAWKEAAGTEAFFGQGTRLTVV.

The chain has TRBV5-4 and TRBJ1-1, with D possibly being TRBD1 (5 bases). With 0 bases removed from V and 4 bases from J, the gap between germline ends came to 19 bases. Germline-derived CDR1 and CDR2 are SGHNT and YYREEE (reference sequence). The CDR3 sequence is 17 residues long. The chain's CDR3 is CASSLGGYGAWSTEAFF. The CDR3 DNA sequence: TGTGCCAGCAGCTTGGGAGGTTATGGGGCTTGGAGCACTGAAGCTTTCTTT.

This clone was seen once. This CDR3 is also generated by other DNA sequences in the sample. This rearrangement joins TRBV6-2 or TRBV6-3 to TRBJ1-3; the D is unclear. V was pared by 0 bases and J by 5 bases, with 2 bases between. Germline V gene sequence: CDR1 MNHEY, CDR2 SVGEGT. This CDR3 is built from 12 residues. CDR3 residues: CASSYSRNTIYF. The CDR3 region has the DNA TGTGCCAGCAGTTACTCCAGAAACACCATATATTTT.

The J gene is TRBJ2-3, the V gene TRBV6-5; TRBD2 aligns across 10 bases. This CDR3 has 16 amino acids. Germline lookup yields CDR1 MNHEY and CDR2 SVGAGI. V lost 2 bases, J lost 4 bases, and 6 bases stayed unmatched. The CDR3 is CASSYTRLAGSDTQYF. In DNA, the CDR3 is TGTGCCAGCAGTTACACCCGACTAGCGGGTTCAGATACGCAGTATTTT.

This clone appeared once. A read error may produce the germline difference seen at one junction end. The chain has TRBV4-2 and TRBJ2-7; D is unclear. This CDR3 is 13 amino acids long. Germline CDR1 is LGHNA and CDR2 is YNFKEQ. This chain's CDR3 is CASSQENHYAQYF. CDR3 bases: TGTGCCAGCAGCCAAGAAAACCACTACGCGCAGTACTTC.

The chain employs TRBV7-7 and TRBJ2-1; 11 bases line up with TRBD2. Looked up from germline, CDR1 is SSHAT and CDR2 is FNYEAQ (reference sequence). The CDR3 is made up of 15 amino acids. V gave up 5 bases and J gave up 6 bases; unmatched junction bases: 6. The CDR3 here is CASSELAGDFNEQFF. Here the CDR3 DNA reads TGTGCCAGCAGCGAACTAGCGGGAGATTTCAATGAGCAGTTCTTC. Variable domain in full (rest from reference TRBV7-7 and TRBJ2-1): GAGVSQSPRYKVTKRGQDVTLRCDPISSHATLYWYQQALGQGPEFLTYFNYEAQPDKSGLPSDRFSAERPEGSISTLTIQRTEQRDSAMYRCASSELAGDFNEQFFGPGTRLTVL.

The chain carries TRBV14 and TRBJ2-1; D is unresolved. The ends were cut back, 0 bases at V and 5 bases at J, with 8 bases in the middle. CDR1 and CDR2 from the germline V gene are SGHDN and FVKESK. The CDR3 contains 14 residues. CDR3 coding DNA: TGTGCCAGCAGCCAAGAAGTCGGGCACAATGAGCAGTTCTTC. Translating gives CASSQEVGHNEQFF.

V is TRBV15 and J is TRBJ1-4; no clear D gene. CDR3 length: 14 amino acids. Germline V CDR1 and CDR2: LNHNV, YYDKDF (reference sequence). Deletions cut 6 bases from V and 0 bases from J, with 8 bases between. CDR3 nucleotide sequence: TGTGCCACCAGTTACAGATCAACTAATGAAAAACTGTTTTTT. Encoded protein: CATSYRSTNEKLFF.

The rearrangement links TRBV30 to TRBJ2-5; possibly TRBD1 or TRBD2 for D (5 bases each). CDR1 is GTSNPN, CDR2 SVGIG, per germline (reference sequence). V was clipped by 0 bases and J by 11 bases, with 10 bases between them. The CDR3 loop spans 11 amino acids. As DNA, the CDR3 is TGTGCCTGGAGTGTATTGGGGGATCAGTACTTC. This translates into CAWSVLGDQYF.

This clone was observed once. The chain recombines TRBV5-1 with TRBJ2-2; TRBD2 matches 13 bases. The CDR3 spans 19 residues. In germline, CDR1 is SGHRS, CDR2 YFSETQ. Trimming removed 2 bases from V and 5 bases from J; junction bases left unmatched: 12. DNA for the CDR3: TGCGCCAGCAGCTTCTATGGACTAGCGGGAGCCGAGAGGACCGGGGAGCTGTTTTTT. It is translated as CASSFYGLAGAERTGELFF.

This clone was seen only once. This chain links TRBV10-3 with TRBJ2-7; the D call may be TRBD1 or TRBD2 (6 bases each). V was pared by 4 bases and J by 2 bases, with 12 bases between. CDR1 and CDR2 from the germline V gene are ENHRY and SYGVKD. The CDR3 loop spans 14 amino acids. The CDR3 is CAISGKGGAYEQYF. The DNA of the CDR3 is TGTGCCATCAGTGGAAAGGGGGGAGCCTACGAGCAGTACTTC.

The sample holds one count of this clone. The chain recombines TRBV30 with TRBJ1-2; 9 nucleotides agree with TRBD1. This CDR3 is 14 amino acids long. Germline trimming cut 6 bases from V and 10 bases from J; bases unmatched to any gene: 15. The V gene's germline CDR1 is GTSNPN and CDR2 SVGIG (reference sequence). The CDR3 DNA follows: TGTGCCTGTAAACATCTCCGGGACAGGGCTGCCTACACCTTC. Translation: CACKHLRDRAAYTF.

This clone occurred once. V gene TRBV5-6 combines with J gene TRBJ1-4; D uncertain. Trimming removed 4 bases from V and 0 bases from J, with 10 bases in between. The germline V gene has CDR1 SGHDT and CDR2 YYEEEE. The CDR3 is 15 residues long. Here the CDR3 reads CASSVRAATNEKLFF. The DNA for the CDR3 is TGTGCCAGCAGCGTCCGGGCTGCAACTAATGAAAAACTGTTTTTT.

The rearrangement links TRBV27 to TRBJ2-2; D is undetermined. This CDR3 region has 12 residues. Per the germline V gene, CDR1 is MNHEY and CDR2 is SMNVEV (reference sequence). The germline V and J ends were trimmed by 4 bases and 3 bases, with 3 bases remaining between them. The CDR3, as DNA: TGTGCCAGCAGTTCGCACACCGGGGAGCTGTTTTTT. Residues: CASSSHTGELFF.

The J gene is TRBJ1-2, the V gene TRBV2; D unclear. The germline V and J ends were trimmed by 6 bases and 10 bases, with 18 bases remaining between them. CDR1 and CDR2 from the germline V gene are SNHLY and FYNNEI. CDR3 length: 13 residues. The chain's CDR3 is CASSLVSGPDYTF. The CDR3 bases are TGTGCCAGCAGCCTGGTTTCGGGCCCCGACTACACCTTC.

The chain has TRBV6-5 and TRBJ2-5; 8 bases line up with TRBD1. The CDR3 loop spans 16 amino acids. V lost 2 bases, J lost 4 bases, and 9 bases stayed unmatched. CDR1 and CDR2 from the germline V gene are MNHEY and SVGAGI. The CDR3 sequence is CASSYLAGGIGETQYF. The CDR3 coding sequence is TGTGCCAGCAGTTACCTTGCAGGGGGCATCGGAGAGACCCAGTACTTC.